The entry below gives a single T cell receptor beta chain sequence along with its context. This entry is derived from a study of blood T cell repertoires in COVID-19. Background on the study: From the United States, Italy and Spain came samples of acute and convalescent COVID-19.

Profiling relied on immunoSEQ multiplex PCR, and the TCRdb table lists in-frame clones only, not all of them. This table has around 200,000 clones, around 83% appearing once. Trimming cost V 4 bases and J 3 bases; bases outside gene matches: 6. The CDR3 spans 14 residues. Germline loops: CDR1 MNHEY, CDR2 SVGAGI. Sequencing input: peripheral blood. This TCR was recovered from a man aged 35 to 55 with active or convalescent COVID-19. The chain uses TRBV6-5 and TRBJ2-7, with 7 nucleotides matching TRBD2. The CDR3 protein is CASSSPGGSYEQYF. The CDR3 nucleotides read TGTGCCAGCAGTTCCCCCGGCGGGAGCTACGAGCAGTACTTC.